This TCR beta chain originates from a study of cytomegalovirus exposure and HLA in healthy donors. Study results and limitations: On later analysis, the bulk of CMV-associated TCR beta chains appeared to be HLA-restricted.

Regarding this clone: Antigen unknown.

This CDR3 spans 12 amino acids. Trimming stripped 3 bases from V and 8 bases from J, with 10 bases between. Per the germline V gene, CDR1 is MDHEN and CDR2 is SYDVKM. A multiplex PCR was run with 60 Vbeta primers and 13 Jbeta primers. This table comes from immunoSEQ multiplex PCR, and its TCRdb copy is limited to in-frame clones, with some not included. The sample lists 100,000 to 150,000 clones; about 80% were seen once. Sequencing was carried out using PBMCs. This sequence originates from a woman aged 50 to 60 in good health and CMV-seronegative. V gene TRBV28 combines with J gene TRBJ1-2; unclear D gene. The CDR3 DNA sequence: TGTGCCAGCAGTTTTACGGGTGGGGGCTACACCTTC. Translation gives CASSFTGGGYTF.